Sequencing of this T cell receptor (beta chain) was carried out in a study of T cells and Merkel cell carcinoma outcomes. Assay: immunoSEQ multiplex PCR; the TCRdb copy retains only in-frame clones and omits some. The sample includes some 3,300 clones, roughly 85% of them seen just once. Germline V gene data show CDR1 as KGHSH and CDR2 as LQKENI. Trimming removed 6 bases from V and 4 bases from J; junction bases left unmatched: 12. This CDR3 has 16 amino acids. The sequenced sample consisted of tumor tissue from Merkel cell carcinoma. V and J are TRBV18 and TRBJ1-5, with 7 bases matching TRBD1. The receptor was derived from a human donor with Merkel cell carcinoma. The CDR3 loop reads CASSPDRAASNQPQHF. The CDR3 region has the DNA TGTGCCAGCTCCCCTGACAGGGCCGCAAGTAATCAGCCCCAGCATTTT. The variable domain in full, completed from reference TRBV18 and TRBJ1-5, reads NAGVMQNPRHLVRRRGQEARLRCSPMKGHSHVYWYRQLPEEGLKFMVYLQKENIIDESGMPKERFSAEFPKEGPSILRIQQVVRGDSAAYFCASSPDRAASNQPQHFGDGTRLSIL.